What follows describes a single T cell receptor (beta chain). The data were obtained in a study of blood T cell repertoires in COVID-19. As for the study in general: Samples representing acute and convalescent COVID-19 were sourced from the United States, Italy and Spain.

In the source study's methods: Nucleated cell counts were estimated from reference gene primer amplification. Using immunoSEQ multiplex PCR, the repertoire was profiled, and TCRdb retains in-frame clones only, with some absent. V and J calls and clone size are as listed in that table; D and trimming were resolved from the DNA. The table lists about 41,000 clones, around 82% of them singletons, with about 28% in the top ten. CDR1 and CDR2 from the germline V gene are MDHEN and SYDVKM. J gave up 4 bases and V 6 bases, and 6 bases lay outside the gene matches. CDR3 length: 14 amino acids. Sequencing was carried out using peripheral blood. This clonotype was obtained from a man at least 80 years old with acute or convalescent COVID-19. This chain connects TRBV28 to TRBJ1-5; 7 bases line up with TRBD1. CDR3 DNA: TGTGCCAGCAGAGGGACAGCCCAAAATCAGCCCCAGCATTTT. Its protein is CASRGTAQNQPQHF.